A selection of T cell receptor beta chains follows, all from one sample in a study of identifying expanded T cells in peripheral blood. Profiled with immunoSEQ multiplex PCR; TCRdb holds only in-frame clones, not every one. The sample consists of over 100,000 clones, roughly nine tenths of them appearing once. Specimen: blood. The origin of the receptors is a person aged 18-70 years in good health. The CDR3 runs from the conserved cysteine through the conserved F or W. A D gene is named only where the DNA matches it firmly. Clone size is not always given. Where it is, it says once, few, many or a class for expanded clones.

D gene,J gene,clone size,V gene,CDR3 DNA,CDR3 protein
TRBD2,TRBJ2-3,NA,TRBV6-6,TGTGCCAGCAGTTACGCCCGGGGGGGATCTCGTGATACGCAGTATTTT,CASSYARGGSRDTQYF
NA,TRBJ1-3,NA,TRBV6-5,TGTGCCAGCAGATCGGAGGTTCGGGGAAACACCATATATTTT,CASRSEVRGNTIYF
TRBD2,TRBJ2-5,NA,TRBV15,TGTGCCACCAGCTCAAACCCCCCGACTAGCGGAGAGACCCAGTACTTC,CATSSNPPTSGETQYF
TRBD1,TRBJ2-1,NA,TRBV29-1,TGCAGCGTTGATACCGGGACAGGGCTGAACAATGAGCAGTTCTTC,CSVDTGTGLNNEQFF
NA,TRBJ1-3,NA,TRBV25-1,TGTGCCAGCAGTCTCGGGGGGGGCTCTGGAAACACCATATATTTT,CASSLGGGSGNTIYF
TRBD1,TRBJ1-5,NA,TRBV5-5,TGTGCCAGCAGCCCGAAAACCGGGACAGGGAGTCTTGTAGGTCAGCCCCAGCATTTT,CASSPKTGTGSLVGQPQHF
NA,TRBJ1-1,NA,TRBV7-9,TGTGCCAGCAGCTCACGGCCGGATTTCATGAACACTGAAGCTTTCTTT,CASSSRPDFMNTEAFF
NA,TRBJ2-7,NA,TRBV9,TGTGCCAGCAGCGTACGGGATGGCTACGAGCAGTACTTC,CASSVRDGYEQYF
NA,TRBJ1-4,NA,TRBV5-1,TGCGCCAGCAGCTTGGGGCTTGCTGCAACTAATGAAAAACTGTTTTTT,CASSLGLAATNEKLFF
TRBD1,TRBJ2-7,once,TRBV28,TGTGCCAGCAGTGGGGACAGCTCCTACGAGCAGTACTTC,CASSGDSSYEQYF
TRBD2,TRBJ2-7,NA,TRBV7-2,TGTGCCAGCAGCACCACTAGCGGGAGGGCCTACGAGCAGTACTTC,CASSTTSGRAYEQYF
TRBD2,TRBJ2-2,NA,TRBV11-3,TGTGCCAGCAGCGCTCGGACTAGCGGGGGAGGGGCCGGGGAGCTGTTTTTT,CASSARTSGGGAGELFF
NA,TRBJ2-7,NA,TRBV6-6,TGTGCCAGCAGTCCTAGCACACTAGTATCCTACGAGCAGTACTTC,CASSPSTLVSYEQYF
NA,TRBJ2-1,NA,TRBV6-5,TGTGCCAGCAGTTACTCGGTCGGGTACAATGAGCAGTTCTTC,CASSYSVGYNEQFF
TRBD2,TRBJ2-5,NA,TRBV5-1,TGCGCCAGCAGCTTTCAGACAGCGGGGGAGACCCAGTACTTC,CASSFQTAGETQYF
TRBD1,TRBJ2-1,NA,TRBV5-6,TGTGCCAGCAACTACAGGGGGCCGAAGTACAATGAGCAGTTCTTC,CASNYRGPKYNEQFF
TRBD1,TRBJ2-7,NA,TRBV6-6,TGTGCCAGCAACACCGGGACAGCTCTCTACGAGCAGTACTTC,CASNTGTALYEQYF
TRBD2,TRBJ2-5,NA,TRBV11-2,TGTGCCAGCAGCTCGACTAGCGGGAGATATGAGACCCAGTACTTC,CASSSTSGRYETQYF
NA,TRBJ2-5,NA,TRBV27,TGTGCCAGCAGTGGTGCCGGGGAAACCCAAGAGACCCAGTACTTC,CASSGAGETQETQYF
TRBD1,TRBJ1-4,NA,TRBV6-5,TGTGCCAGCAGTTACTCGGACAGGACTAATGAAAAACTGTTTTTT,CASSYSDRTNEKLFF
NA,TRBJ1-5,NA,TRBV2,TGTGCCAGCAGCAAGGGGAATCAGCCCCAGCATTTT,CASSKGNQPQHF
TRBD2,TRBJ2-7,NA,TRBV30,TGTGCCTGGACGGAGCGGGGGTTCCCCTCCTACGAGCAGTACTTC,CAWTERGFPSYEQYF
NA,TRBJ1-2,NA,TRBV25-1,TGTGCCAGCAGTGAGGGAAGGGATGGCTACACCTTC,CASSEGRDGYTF
NA,TRBJ1-1,NA,TRBV7-2,TGTGCCAGCAGCTTAGGGACCGACACTGAAGCTTTCTTT,CASSLGTDTEAFF
TRBD1,TRBJ2-2,NA,TRBV2,TGTGCCAGCACTTTCGACAGGGGGAACACCGGGGAGCTGTTTTTT,CASTFDRGNTGELFF
NA,TRBJ1-1,NA,TRBV11-2,TGTGCCAGCAGCTTGGACCGACAGAACACTGAAGCTTTCTTT,CASSLDRQNTEAFF
TRBD1,TRBJ1-2,NA,TRBV18,TGTGCCAGCTCACCAAGGGCTGGCACAGGGGGCGTAAACTATGGCTACACCTTC,CASSPRAGTGGVNYGYTF
TRBD1,TRBJ1-1,NA,TRBV30,TGTGCCCGCACGGGACAGGGGAACACTGAAGCTTTCTTT,CARTGQGNTEAFF
NA,TRBJ2-1,NA,TRBV14,TGTGCCAGCAGGGACGAACGGAATGAGCAGTTCTTC,CASRDERNEQFF
TRBD2,TRBJ2-1,once,TRBV15,TGTGCCACCAGCAGAGATGCGGGTATGGGGACTAGCATCAACAATGAGCAGTTCTTC,CATSRDAGMGTSINNEQFF
NA,TRBJ2-3,NA,TRBV10-2,TGCGCCAGCAGTGAGTCGACTCAAGCAGATACGCAGTATTTT,CASSESTQADTQYF